This T cell receptor beta chain was captured by sequencing in a study of OX40 agonist ivuxolimab in advanced cancers. In the study overall: Patients enrolled in dose escalation were diagnosed with hepatocellular carcinoma, melanoma, renal cell or head and neck cancer.

As for this clone: Its specificity is not known.

Study observations and caveats: Some of the nonresponding patients also showed low levels of normalized T-cell clonal expansion. The work left the antigen specificity of expanded peripheral T cells undetermined.

Patients were excluded for autoimmune disease history or systemic immunosuppression. Profiling relied on immunoSEQ multiplex PCR, and the TCRdb table lists in-frame clones only, not all of them. The sample holds roughly 44,000 clones, about nine tenths seen once. This CDR3 spans 19 amino acids. Looked up from germline, CDR1 is SGHVS and CDR2 is FNYEAQ. The V gene end was trimmed by 6 bases and the J gene end by 4 bases; junction bases not matched to a gene: 18. The origin of this receptor is an adult with an advanced solid tumor such as melanoma, head and neck, liver or kidney cancer. This chain links TRBV7-6 with TRBJ1-2; 12 positions match TRBD1. Source: CD4+ or CD8+ T cells sorted from blood, taken in a trial of the OX40 agonist ivuxolimab. As DNA, the CDR3 is TGTGCCAGCAGTCCCGAGTCCGGGACAGGGGGCCTTGGTCCCTATGGCTACACCTTC. Its protein is CASSPESGTGGLGPYGYTF.